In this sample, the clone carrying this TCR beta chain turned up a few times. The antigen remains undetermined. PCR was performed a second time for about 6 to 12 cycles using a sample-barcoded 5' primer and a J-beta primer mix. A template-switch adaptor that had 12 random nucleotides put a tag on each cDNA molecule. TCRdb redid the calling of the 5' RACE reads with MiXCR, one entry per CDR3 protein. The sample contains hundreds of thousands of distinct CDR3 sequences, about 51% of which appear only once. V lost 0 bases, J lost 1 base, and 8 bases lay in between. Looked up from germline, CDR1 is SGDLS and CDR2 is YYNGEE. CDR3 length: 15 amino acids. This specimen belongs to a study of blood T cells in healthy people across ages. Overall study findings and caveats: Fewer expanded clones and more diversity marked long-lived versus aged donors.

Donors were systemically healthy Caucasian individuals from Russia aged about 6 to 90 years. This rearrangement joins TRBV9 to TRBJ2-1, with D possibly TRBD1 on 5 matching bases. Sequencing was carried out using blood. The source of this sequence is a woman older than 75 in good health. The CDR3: CASSVEGQSYNEQFF. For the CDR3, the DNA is TGTGCCAGCAGCGTAGAGGGGCAGTCCTACAATGAGCAGTTCTTC.